The subject of this entry is one T cell receptor beta chain. Produced via immunoSEQ multiplex PCR; TCRdb's table is partial and in-frame only. The sample yields around 1 million clones, approximately 80% seen once. The data were taken from a study of shared clonotypes between healthy human individuals. This CDR3 is 16 amino acids long. Germline V gene sequence: CDR1 ENHRY, CDR2 SYGVKD. V lost 2 bases and J 0 bases, leaving 11 bases between the germline ends. Source material: memory CD4+ T cells sorted from blood. The subset was: CD45RA-negative fraction. The J gene is TRBJ2-1, the V gene TRBV10-3; no clear D gene. The receptor's source is a man between 18 and 35 years old in good health. The CDR3 is CAISEDHFSSYNEQFF. The DNA of the CDR3 is TGTGCCATCAGTGAGGACCACTTCAGCTCCTACAATGAGCAGTTCTTC.